A selection of T cell receptor beta chains follows, all from one sample in a study of T cell responses to AZD1222 COVID-19 vaccine. Method: immunoSEQ multiplex PCR; TCRdb's copy keeps in-frame clones and lacks some. Among 150,000 or so clones, 80% to 95% were seen once, and the ten largest hold approximately 4.7%. Here the sequenced sample was peripheral blood, taken on day 0 of AZD1222 vaccination. These receptor sequences come from an adult in good health. CDR3s include the opening cysteine and the closing phenylalanine or tryptophan. Each record gives: J gene, D gene, V gene, CDR3 protein, CDR3 DNA. The D gene is left open where the match is weak.

J: TRBJ2-1; D: NA; V: TRBV19; CDR3: CASSIGQSSYNEQFF; DNA: TGTGCCAGTAGTATTGGTCAAAGCTCCTACAATGAGCAGTTCTTC
J: TRBJ1-1; D: TRBD1; V: TRBV7-2; CDR3: CASSLGTGGNTEAFF; DNA: TGTGCCAGCAGCTTAGGGACAGGGGGCAACACTGAAGCTTTCTTT
J: TRBJ2-2; D: TRBD1; V: TRBV5-6; CDR3: CASSTGQGGGELFF; DNA: TGTGCCAGCAGCACGGGACAGGGAGGCGGGGAGCTGTTTTTT
J: TRBJ1-1; D: NA; V: TRBV20-1; CDR3: CSARLGTEAFF; DNA: TGCAGTGCTAGACTCGGTACTGAAGCTTTCTTT
J: TRBJ1-2; D: NA; V: TRBV5-1; CDR3: CASSLDPGGYGYTF; DNA: TGCGCCAGCAGCTTGGATCCGGGGGGCTATGGCTACACCTTC
J: TRBJ2-1; D: NA; V: TRBV5-4; CDR3: CASSRKVADSYNEQFF; DNA: TGTGCCAGCAGCCGGAAGGTAGCGGACTCCTACAATGAGCAGTTCTTC
J: TRBJ1-5; D: NA; V: TRBV7-2; CDR3: CASSSARGHNQPQHF; DNA: TGTGCCAGCAGCTCGGCCAGGGGACACAATCAGCCCCAGCATTTT
J: TRBJ1-2; D: TRBD1; V: TRBV19; CDR3: CASSRQGRGNYGYTF; DNA: TGTGCCAGTAGCAGACAGGGGAGGGGAAACTATGGCTACACCTTC
J: TRBJ2-1; D: TRBD2; V: TRBV6-6; CDR3: CASRKGLGRNEQFF; DNA: TGTGCCAGCAGAAAGGGACTAGGGCGTAATGAGCAGTTCTTC
J: TRBJ2-2; D: NA; V: TRBV10-3; CDR3: CAISESGGGSGELFF; DNA: TGTGCCATCAGTGAGTCGGGCGGAGGTTCCGGGGAGCTGTTTTTT
J: TRBJ1-6; D: NA; V: TRBV4-1; CDR3: CASSPRQTYNSPLHF; DNA: TGCGCCAGCAGCCCGAGGCAGACCTATAATTCACCCCTCCACTTT
J: TRBJ2-5; D: TRBD1; V: TRBV5-1; CDR3: CASSLAGQGGQETQYF; DNA: TGCGCCAGCAGCTTGGCCGGACAGGGGGGACAAGAGACCCAGTACTTC
J: TRBJ1-1; D: TRBD1; V: TRBV5-1; CDR3: CASRGTGGAYTEAFF; DNA: TGCGCCAGCCGAGGGACAGGGGGCGCGTATACTGAAGCTTTCTTT
J: TRBJ2-6; D: NA; V: TRBV15; CDR3: CATSRGRGAGANVLTF; DNA: TGTGCCACCAGCAGAGGGAGAGGTGCTGGGGCCAACGTCCTGACTTTC
J: TRBJ2-3; D: NA; V: TRBV11-2; CDR3: CASSLSGHTDTQYF; DNA: TGTGCCAGCAGCTTAAGCGGCCACACAGATACGCAGTATTTT